The 10 T cell receptor beta chains given below trace back to one sample, sequenced in a study of cytomegalovirus exposure and HLA in healthy donors (dated by TCRdb to 2016 to 2017). Library construction relied on the immunoSEQ multiplex PCR assay. A mixture of 60 forward primers for TCR Vbeta segments and 13 reverse primers for TCR Jbeta segments was used in the multiplex PCR. Entries here come from immuneACCESS through TCRdb and include only in-frame sequences with V and J called. Some clones fail to appear in such tables; in the studies checked, an unresolved V gene covers under half of the shortfall, and the cause of the remainder is unknown. Here the sample has 95,000 to 100,000 clones; around 77% occur a single time. Jointly, the top ten make up around 3% of the sample. The sequenced sample was PBMCs. Every receptor here comes from a man aged 40-49 years in good health and CMV-seronegative.

This clone was found once. This chain connects TRBV2 to TRBJ2-7; D is possibly TRBD2 (6 bases). The CDR3 has 11 residues. The germline CDR1 and CDR2 sequences are SNHLY and FYNNEI. Trimming shortened V by 8 bases and J by 5 bases, and 10 bases separated the two germline ends. The CDR3 bases are TGTGCCAGCGAGGGGAGGAACGAGCAGTACTTC. This gives the protein CASEGRNEQYF.

This clone has just a few counts. The J gene is TRBJ1-1, the V gene TRBV2, with no clear D. Germline CDR1 and CDR2: SNHLY and FYNNEI. The CDR3 is 12 amino acids. V was cut by 4 bases and J by 5 bases, with 8 bases left in between. CDR3 sequence (DNA): TGTGCCAGCAGTGGAGGGATAACTGAAGCTTTCTTT. As protein: CASSGGITEAFF.

V usage is TRBV18 and J usage is TRBJ1-1; D ambiguous. V lost 5 bases to trimming and J lost 1 base, with 11 bases between them. This CDR3 has 14 amino acids. Germline CDR1 is KGHSH and CDR2 is LQKENI. The CDR3 sequence is CASSTLEENTEAFF. The CDR3 DNA is TGTGCCAGCTCAACTCTGGAGGAGAACACTGAAGCTTTCTTT.

Only a few counts were recorded for this clone. The gene calls are TRBV7-8 and TRBJ1-5; D unresolved. CDR1 is SGHVS and CDR2 is FQNEAQ in the germline V gene. The CDR3 totals 14 residues. V was cut by 5 bases and J by 4 bases, with 12 bases left in between. Here the CDR3 reads CASSARRMNQPQHF. The CDR3 bases are TGTGCCAGCAGCGCGCGCAGGATGAATCAGCCCCAGCATTTT. Supplemented by reference TRBV7-8 and TRBJ1-5, the full variable domain reads GAGVSQSPRYKVAKRGQDVALRCDPISGHVSLFWYQQALGQGPEFLTYFQNEAQLDKSGLPSDRFFAERPEGSVSTLKIQRTQQEDSAVYLCASSARRMNQPQHFGDGTRLSIL.

This sequence joins TRBV19 and TRBJ2-1, with a weak D call TRBD1 (5 bases). Germline CDR1 is LNHDA and CDR2 is SQIVND (reference sequence). CDR3 size: 15 residues. Trimming left V 6 bases short and J 2 bases short, with 14 bases between. The DNA for the CDR3 is TGTGCCAGTAGCGCGAGTGACAGACCCTACAATGAGCAGTTCTTC. It is translated as CASSASDRPYNEQFF.

Notes on this clone: One end of the junction is discordant with germline, which a read error may explain. This rearrangement joins TRBV6-5 to TRBJ2-4, with D perhaps matching TRBD2 (5 bases). The CDR3 spans 15 residues. Germline CDR1 and CDR2: MNHEY and SVGAGI. The CDR3 reads CAGSFTSLAKNIQYF. In DNA form, the CDR3 reads TGTGCCGGCAGTTTCACTAGTCTAGCCAAAAACATTCAGTACTTC.

The chain is built from TRBV5-1 and TRBJ2-3, with 7 bases that match TRBD1. Germline V CDR1 and CDR2: SGHRS, YFSETQ. V was pared by 6 bases and J by 4 bases, with 8 bases of the junction left unmatched. The CDR3 has 14 residues. The CDR3 is CASKRDRAADTQYF. In DNA form, the CDR3 reads TGCGCCAGCAAAAGAGACAGGGCGGCAGATACGCAGTATTTT.

This clone has just a few counts. The chain is built from TRBV27 and TRBJ1-5; 7 positions match TRBD1. The CDR3 has 15 amino acids. With 5 bases clipped from V and 1 base from J, the junction kept 5 bases outside the gene matches. CDR1 MNHEY and CDR2 SMNVEV come from the germline V gene (reference sequence). The CDR3: CASSPGTASNQPQHF. CDR3 coding DNA: TGTGCCAGCAGTCCCGGGACAGCCAGCAATCAGCCCCAGCATTTT.

This chain uses TRBV30 with TRBJ2-7; no clear D gene. Germline CDR1 GTSNPN, CDR2 SVGIG (reference sequence). V was shortened by 4 bases and J by 2 bases, with 6 bases between the two germline ends. The CDR3 is made up of 11 amino acids. DNA of the CDR3: TGTGCCTGGAACGGTCCCTACGAGCAGTACTTC. Translating gives CAWNGPYEQYF.

This sequence joins TRBV28 and TRBJ1-1; TRBD1 matches 7 bases. The ends lost 5 bases at V and 2 bases at J; junction bases unmatched: 8. Germline values: CDR1 MDHEN, CDR2 SYDVKM. The CDR3 totals 15 residues. The CDR3 protein is CASSPTGEINTEAFF. The CDR3 nucleotides are TGTGCCAGCAGTCCCACAGGGGAAATTAACACTGAAGCTTTCTTT.